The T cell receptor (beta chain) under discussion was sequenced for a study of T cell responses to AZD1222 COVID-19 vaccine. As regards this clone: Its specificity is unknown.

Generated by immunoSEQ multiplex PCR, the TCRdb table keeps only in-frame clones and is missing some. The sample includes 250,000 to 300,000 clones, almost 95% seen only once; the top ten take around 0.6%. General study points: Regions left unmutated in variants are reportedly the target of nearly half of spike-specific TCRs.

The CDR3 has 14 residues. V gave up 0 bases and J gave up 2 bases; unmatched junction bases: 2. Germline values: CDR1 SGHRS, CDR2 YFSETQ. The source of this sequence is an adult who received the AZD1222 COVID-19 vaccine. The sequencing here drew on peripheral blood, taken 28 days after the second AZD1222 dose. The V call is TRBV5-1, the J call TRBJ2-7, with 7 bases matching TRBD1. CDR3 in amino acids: CASSLEGAAYEQYF. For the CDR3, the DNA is TGCGCCAGCAGCTTGGAGGGGGCGGCCTACGAGCAGTACTTC.